This note documents a single T cell receptor (beta chain) sequence. Each donor gave approximately 9.5 milliliters of peripheral blood. Primed by a sample-barcoded 5' primer and a J-beta primer mix, a second PCR proceeded for 7 to 11 cycles. Via MiXCR, TCRdb re-called the 5' RACE reads, giving one row per CDR3 protein. This repertoire shows 800,000 or so distinct CDR3 sequences, more than 20% found once; its top ten account for approximately 3.7%. The source of the sample is a study of blood T cells in healthy people across ages. On the study more broadly: Capturing about one barcoded beta molecule per two T cells was achieved by template switching.

The same sample was also studied in work on T cells of mothers and their children. As that study records: The sample comes from fewer than 10 healthy Caucasian donors: mothers and children. Sample barcodes plus 2-4 random nucleotides came from the M1S primer.

The receptor was derived from a boy under 18 in good health. The sequenced material came from blood.

CDR3 coding DNA: TGTGCCAGCAGTTTCATCGACCGCGCTAACTATGGCTACACCTTC. Its protein is CASSFIDRANYGYTF. The chain is built from TRBV28 and TRBJ1-2; no clear D. With 3 bases removed from V and 0 bases from J, the gap between germline ends came to 11 bases. This CDR3 spans 15 amino acids. Per the germline V gene, CDR1 is MDHEN and CDR2 is SYDVKM.